The sequence of this T cell receptor (beta chain) was determined in a study of blood T cell repertoires in COVID-19 (dated by TCRdb to between 2020 and 2021). Notes on the research overall: Samples from collaborators originated in the United States, Italy and Spain and spanned both the acute and convalescent phases of COVID-19. The prospective study material was composed of cDNA or gDNA derived from T cells, B-cell-depleted T cells, or PBMCs. Subjects who had been exposed to COVID-19, were actively infected with it, or had recovered from it provided the deeply sampled blood TCRbeta repertoires that made up the dataset. The repertoires were released in a freely available public database intended as a resource for research on the immune response to SARS-CoV-2. The samples were drawn from the first 160 participants of the ongoing ImmuneRACE study and from 1,254 subjects provided by 6 global collaborators. Nearly every sample came with metadata listing a de-identified subject ID, COVID-19 status, age in years and sex. Where available, HLA class I and class II types were taken from metadata supplied by the sample provider and were not determined by assay-based typing.

A word on this clone: No antigen is known for it. No much larger clonotype is one base removed from it; base qualities were not supplied.

TCRbeta CDR3 regions were amplified from genomic DNA by means of the immunoSEQ Assay, a bias-controlled multiplex PCR. From the authors' description of their analysis: Nucleated cell counts per sample were estimated from amplification of reference gene primers within the assay. To quantify the absolute abundance of each unique TCRbeta CDR3 rearrangement, sequence reads were collapsed and filtered. For each sample, productive Simpson clonality was calculated as the square root of Simpson's diversity index across productive rearrangements. TCRdb mirrors the immuneACCESS table, restricted to in-frame sequences. Some clones are absent from its copies; in checked studies, under half trace to an unresolved V gene, and the reason for the others is unknown. V, J and clone size reflect that table, while D and trimming were determined from the DNA. The sample table shows 110,000 or so clones, and just under 90% are seen once. Of the sample, over 4% falls within the top ten clones.

The paper as a whole reports these results and caveats: How much clinical and demographic metadata was included differed by source and by participant, and the metadata was provided uncurated.

Whole blood was collected in K2EDTA tubes by collaborating institutions according to the institutions' own protocols. For TCRbeta analysis, collaborators shipped samples in one of three forms: frozen whole blood, isolated PBMCs, or DNA extracted from either of those sample types. The receptor's source is a woman between 50 and 59 years old with acute or convalescent COVID-19. The source material was peripheral blood.

The CDR3: CASSPGGNEQYF. The sequence in DNA is TGTGCCAGCAGCCCAGGGGGTAACGAGCAGTACTTC. The V and J segments used are TRBV11-2 and TRBJ2-7, and 7 junction bases match TRBD1. CDR1 is given as SGHAT and CDR2 as FQNNGV, both from the germline V gene. For this chain, trimming is 5 bases at the V end and 5 bases at the J end, and the number of junction bases without a gene match is 3. Its CDR3 holds 12 amino acids, cysteine through phenylalanine. The CDR3 DNA has 36 bases and is translated from base 1.